This T cell receptor (beta chain) was retrieved from a study of response to subunit inactivated influenza vaccine. CDR1 is SGHKS, CDR2 YYEKEE, per germline (reference sequence). The J segment lost 1 base and the V segment lost 2 bases, leaving 4 bases of the junction unmatched. The CDR3 is 15 amino acids. Regarding the study as a whole: Researchers suggested that each seasonal influenza vaccination recruits few new T cells.

This clonotype showed up many times. Antigen specificity is unknown. TCRdb passed the RT-PCR reads through MiXCR, listing each CDR3 protein once. The profile shows 500,000 or so distinct CDR3 sequences, approximately 9.9% of them singletons. The specimen comprised PBMCs from blood, sampled about 40 days after vaccination. The chain couples TRBV5-5 to TRBJ2-3; TRBD2 aligns across 7 bases. This receptor was obtained from a man aged 45 to 65 who received an inactivated influenza vaccine. The CDR3 protein is CASSFRGGGTDTQYF. The DNA of the CDR3 is TGTGCCAGCAGCTTCCGCGGGGGAGGCACAGATACGCAGTATTTT.